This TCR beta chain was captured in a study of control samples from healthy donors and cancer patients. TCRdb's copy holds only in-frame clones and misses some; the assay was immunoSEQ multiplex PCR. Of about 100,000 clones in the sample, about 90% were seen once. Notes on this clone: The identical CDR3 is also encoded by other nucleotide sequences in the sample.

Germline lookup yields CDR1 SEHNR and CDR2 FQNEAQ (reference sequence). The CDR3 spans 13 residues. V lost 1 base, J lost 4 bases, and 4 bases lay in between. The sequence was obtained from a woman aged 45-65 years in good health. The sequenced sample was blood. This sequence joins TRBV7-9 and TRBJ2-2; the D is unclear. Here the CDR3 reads CASSLGGTGELFF. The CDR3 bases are TGTGCCAGCAGCTTAGGGGGCACCGGGGAGCTGTTTTTT.